The 22 T cell receptor beta chains below were found in one sample sequenced in a study of PD-1 blockade in classical Hodgkin lymphoma. Exposure to brentuximab vedotin varied, and each patient had relapsed following autologous stem cell transplantation. Sequencing was performed with immunoSEQ multiplex PCR; in TCRdb, only in-frame clones are kept and a portion is missing. There are about 40,000 clones in the sample; 60% to 80% occur only once, and 13% to 15% lies in the top ten. The material sequenced was peripheral blood mononuclear cells (PBMCs), taken before the second cycle of nivolumab. These receptors originate from a human donor with classical Hodgkin lymphoma.

The V gene is TRBV28, the J gene TRBJ1-5; perhaps TRBD1 as D (6 bases). Germline V CDR1 and CDR2: MDHEN, SYDVKM. The CDR3 length is 13 residues. CDR3 sequence (DNA): TGTGTTACGCGGACAGCACGCAATCAGCCCCAGCATTTT. This encodes CVTRTARNQPQHF.

On this clone: A junction boundary mismatches the germline segment, possibly from a read error. This CDR3 is also generated by other DNA sequences in the sample. The gene calls are TRBV9 and TRBJ1-1; D is unclear. The germline V gene encodes CDR1 SGDLS and CDR2 YYNGEE. The CDR3 spans 14 residues. The CDR3 DNA reads as TGTGCCAGTAGCGTAGAAGGTAGGAACACTGAAGCTTTCTTT. This encodes CASSVEGRNTEAFF.

The chain joins TRBV4-3 to TRBJ2-5; D is perhaps TRBD1 or TRBD2 (5 bases each). Germline V gene lookup returns CDR1 LGHNA and CDR2 YSLEER. The V end was cut by 4 bases, the J end by 1 base, with 10 bases between. The CDR3 has 14 amino acids. The CDR3 DNA reads as TGCGCCAGCAGCCGGGGACGGCTCCAAGAGACCCAGTACTTC. It yields the protein CASSRGRLQETQYF.

The genes are TRBV9 and TRBJ2-5, with D possibly matching TRBD1 (6 bases). The V gene's germline CDR1 is SGDLS and CDR2 YYNGEE. V was trimmed by 3 bases and J by 2 bases, leaving 11 bases between them. The CDR3 is 14 amino acids. In DNA form, the CDR3 reads TGTGCCAGCAGCGCTGGACAGATTCAAGAGACCCAGTACTTC. Encoded protein: CASSAGQIQETQYF.

The chain couples TRBV2 to TRBJ2-7; possibly TRBD1 or TRBD2 for D (5 bases each). Germline V gene lookup returns CDR1 SNHLY and CDR2 FYNNEI. V was trimmed by 6 bases and J by 3 bases, leaving 9 bases between them. The length of the CDR3 is 12 residues. The CDR3 region has the DNA TGTGCCAGCAGAGGGGACGTCTACGAGCAGTACTTC. This translates into CASRGDVYEQYF.

V gene TRBV19 combines with J gene TRBJ2-3, with D perhaps matching TRBD1 (5 bases). V lost 5 bases and J lost 2, with 8 bases in between. The CDR3 runs 13 residues. Germline assignment: CDR1 LNHDA and CDR2 SQIVND (reference sequence). In nucleotides, the CDR3 is TGTGCCAGTAGTCATGGGGCCACAGATACGCAGTATTTT. This encodes CASSHGATDTQYF.

This clone appeared a single time. The chain uses TRBV29-1 and TRBJ2-3, with 7 bases identical to TRBD1. Germline values: CDR1 SQVTM, CDR2 ANQGSEA. Trimming removed 7 bases from V and 0 bases from J; junction bases left unmatched: 7. CDR3 length: 14 amino acids. CDR3: CSASTGSSTDTQYF. DNA for the CDR3: TGCAGCGCTTCGACAGGGTCTAGCACAGATACGCAGTATTTT.

The chain recombines TRBV6-6 with TRBJ2-1, with a weak D call TRBD1 (5 bases). The CDR3 is made up of 14 amino acids. V gave up 2 bases and J gave up 3 bases, with 8 bases separating them. The germline gives CDR1 MNHNY, CDR2 SVGAGI (reference sequence). The CDR3 protein is CASSYSRVYNEQFF. CDR3 nucleotides: TGTGCCAGCAGTTACAGCAGGGTCTACAATGAGCAGTTCTTC.

As regards this clone: A much larger clone differs by one base, so this may be a read error. Other DNA sequences within the sample encode an identical CDR3. CDR3 nucleotide sequence: TGTGCCAGCAGCTCGGACAGGAACACTGAAGCTTTCTTT. This codes for CASSSDRNTEAFF. This rearrangement joins TRBV7-3 to TRBJ1-1, with a possible D match to TRBD1 (6 bases). The V end lost 4 bases, the J end lost 1 base, and 7 bases lay between the germline ends. Germline lookup yields CDR1 SGHTA and CDR2 FQGTGA. This CDR3 spans 13 amino acids.

This clone appeared once. This sequence joins TRBV10-3 and TRBJ1-1; possibly TRBD1 for D (6 bases). Germline values: CDR1 ENHRY, CDR2 SYGVKD. This CDR3 has 15 amino acids. Trimming stripped 0 bases from V and 0 bases from J, with 8 bases between. CDR3 amino acids: CAISESGQMNTEAFF. CDR3 DNA: TGTGCCATCAGTGAGTCCGGACAGATGAACACTGAAGCTTTCTTT.

The rearrangement links TRBV2 to TRBJ1-5, with D maybe TRBD1 (6 bases). Germline CDR1 is SNHLY and CDR2 is FYNNEI. Trimming pared 4 bases from V and 11 bases from J, leaving 18 bases between. The CDR3 is 14 amino acids. The DNA of the CDR3 is TGTGCCAGCAGTGGGGGACACCCTCTAGTGTCCCAGCATTTT. It is translated as CASSGGHPLVSQHF.

The chain uses TRBV10-3 and TRBJ2-3, with 11 nucleotides matching TRBD1. CDR1 is ENHRY and CDR2 is SYGVKD in the germline V gene. Trimming at V came to 7 bases and at J to 3 bases, leaving 6 bases not matched to a gene. This CDR3 is 15 amino acids long. CDR3 region: CAITLGQGVTDTQYF. Written as DNA, the CDR3 is TGTGCCATCACCCTGGGACAGGGGGTTACAGATACGCAGTATTTT.

This clone appeared a few times. The genes are TRBV27 and TRBJ2-7, with 7 nucleotides matching TRBD1. V dropped 6 bases and J dropped 3; count of bases not matched to a gene: 8. CDR3 length equals 14 residues. Germline CDR1 is MNHEY and CDR2 is SMNVEV (reference sequence). CDR3: CASSRTGGGYEQYF. CDR3 in DNA: TGTGCCAGCAGCAGGACAGGCGGTGGCTACGAGCAGTACTTC.

This clone was seen a handful of times. Sequence at one end of the junction differs from germline and may be a read error. The genes are TRBV18 and TRBJ2-7; 9 bases agree with TRBD1. CDR3 size: 14 residues. Germline V gene data show CDR1 as KGHSH and CDR2 as LQKENI. The CDR3 DNA is TGTGCCAGCTCGCCACAGGGGGCCGGTTACGAGCAGTACTTC. This translates into CASSPQGAGYEQYF.

V and J are TRBV14 and TRBJ1-6, with TRBD1 as a possible D gene (6 bases). Germline CDR1 SGHDN, CDR2 FVKESK. This CDR3 is built from 16 residues. The CDR3 coding sequence is TGTGCACAGCAGCCTCCGCAGGGGTCATTGAATTCACCCCTCCACTTT. Its protein product is CAQQPPQGSLNSPLHF.

The J gene is TRBJ2-2, the V gene TRBV4-3; the D gene is possibly TRBD1 (5 bases). The V and J ends lost 3 bases and 6 bases respectively, with 8 bases between them. The CDR3 spans 13 residues. Germline CDR1 reads LGHNA; CDR2 reads YSLEER. CDR3 DNA: TGCGCCAGCAGCCAGGCAGGGTCCGGGGAGCTGTTTTTT. As protein: CASSQAGSGELFF.

This chain connects TRBV2 to TRBJ2-5; TRBD1 is a possible D gene (5 bases). The V gene lost 2 bases and the J gene lost 6 bases, with 7 bases spanning the gap. The germline V gene encodes CDR1 SNHLY and CDR2 FYNNEI. The length of the CDR3 is 12 residues. Here the CDR3 reads CASSEQGQTQYF. CDR3 coding DNA: TGTGCCAGCAGTGAACAGGGCCAGACCCAGTACTTC.

V and J are TRBV28 and TRBJ2-7; tentative D call: TRBD2 (6 bases). CDR1 and CDR2 from the germline V gene are MDHEN and SYDVKM. Trimming cost V 7 bases and J 2 bases, with 15 bases left between them. The CDR3 consists of 14 residues. This chain's CDR3 is CASTLEGRPYEQYF. The CDR3 bases are TGTGCCAGCACCCTGGAGGGCAGACCCTACGAGCAGTACTTC.

The chain recombines TRBV30 with TRBJ2-2; D tentatively reads TRBD1 or TRBD2 (5 bases each). The CDR3 loop spans 14 amino acids. Trimming pared 0 bases from V and 6 bases from J, leaving 11 bases between. Germline assignment: CDR1 GTSNPN and CDR2 SVGIG (reference sequence). The CDR3 is CAWSVAGSPGELFF. In DNA form, the CDR3 reads TGTGCCTGGAGTGTAGCAGGGAGCCCCGGGGAGCTGTTTTTT. Full variable domain (missing parts from reference TRBV30 and TRBJ2-2): SQTIHQWPATLVQPVGSPLSLECTVEGTSNPNLYWYRQAAGRGLQLLFYSVGIGQISSEVPQNLSASRPQDRQFILSSKKLLLSDSGFYLCAWSVAGSPGELFFGEGSRLTVL.

Turning to this clone: The identical CDR3 is also encoded by other nucleotide sequences in the sample. V gene TRBV5-1 combines with J gene TRBJ2-3; D call uncertain. Trimming pared 4 bases from V and 0 bases from J, leaving 6 bases between. The CDR3 consists of 13 residues. CDR1 and CDR2 from the germline V gene are SGHRS and YFSETQ. The CDR3, as DNA: TGCGCCAGCAGCGGCCCTAGCACAGATACGCAGTATTTT. Residues: CASSGPSTDTQYF. Based on the CDR3 plus reference TRBV5-1 and TRBJ2-3, the full variable domain is KAGVTQTPRYLIKTRGQQVTLSCSPISGHRSVSWYQQTPGQGLQFLFEYFSETQRNKGNFPGRFSGRQFSNSRSEMNVSTLELGDSALYLCASSGPSTDTQYFGPGTRLTVL.

The chain couples TRBV7-9 to TRBJ2-3, with D unresolved. Trimming stripped 10 bases from V and 1 base from J, with 15 bases between. The CDR3 has 14 residues. Germline V lookup: CDR1 SEHNR, CDR2 FQNEAQ (reference sequence). Here the CDR3 reads CATPQAPGTDTQYF. CDR3 nucleotide sequence: TGTGCCACGCCCCAAGCACCAGGCACAGATACGCAGTATTTT.

A single count supports this clone. J is TRBJ2-2 and V is TRBV4-3; D may be TRBD2 (6 bases). Trimming took 0 bases from V and 0 from J, leaving 20 bases between them. Germline V gene data show CDR1 as LGHNA and CDR2 as YSLEER. This CDR3 is 20 amino acids long. In nucleotides, the CDR3 is TGCGCCAGCAGCCAAGATCAGAGTCTCGGGGAGGCCTCGAACACCGGGGAGCTGTTTTTT. Translating gives CASSQDQSLGEASNTGELFF.